This T cell receptor (beta chain) was observed in a study of cytomegalovirus exposure and HLA in healthy donors. The PCR used 60 Vbeta and 13 Jbeta primers. Libraries were prepared by immunoSEQ multiplex PCR; TCRdb keeps only in-frame clonotypes and omits some of them. There are under 200,000 clones in the sample; around three quarters occur only once, and 13% to 15% lies in the top ten. This clone came up a few times. CDR1 and CDR2 (germline): MGHDK, SYGVNS. CDR3 length: 16 residues. V was clipped by 2 bases and J by 8 bases; unmatched bases: 10. The receptor was derived from a woman aged 30 to 39 in good health and CMV-seropositive. The chain couples TRBV25-1 to TRBJ2-7, with 12 bases identical to TRBD2. The sample consisted of PBMCs. CDR3: CASSEGTSGRPYQQYF. The CDR3 DNA sequence: TGTGCCAGCAGTGAAGGAACTAGCGGGAGGCCATACCAGCAGTACTTC.